This T cell receptor beta chain came from a study of blood T cell repertoires in COVID-19. Study details: The study drew acute and convalescent COVID-19 samples from the United States, Italy and Spain. The analysed material was cDNA or gDNA that came from T cells, B-cell-depleted T cells, or PBMCs.

Germline values: CDR1 SGDLS, CDR2 YYNGEE. The CDR3 contains 15 residues. Trimming stripped 4 bases from V and 6 bases from J, with 16 bases between. Data came from immunoSEQ multiplex PCR; TCRdb stores just in-frame clones and leaves some out. The table shows over 25,000 clones, with about 90% occurring only once. The sequencing input was peripheral blood. The chain carries TRBV9 and TRBJ2-2; tentatively, D is TRBD2 (5 bases). The sequence was obtained from a man aged 70 or older with active or convalescent COVID-19. The CDR3 DNA sequence: TGTGCCAGCAGCCCCCACGGGAAGGAAGCCGGGGAGCTGTTTTTT. This codes for CASSPHGKEAGELFF.